This TCR beta chain was sequenced during a study of T cells after yellow fever vaccination. Study conclusions and caveats: Reappearance after the booster was observed for most primary-vaccination clones (about 97% CD4, over 70% CD8).

A universal primer site and UMIs were added as TCR cDNA was made by 5'RACE template switching. A single record per CDR3 protein comes from TCRdb applying MiXCR to the 5' RACE reads. The sample carries under 550,000 distinct CDR3 sequences, 21% recorded once. This clonotype has more than one count but fewer than ten. The antigen remains undetermined. The length of the CDR3 is 16 residues. J lost 2 bases, V lost 5 bases, and 8 bases had no gene match. Germline CDR1 reads SGHVS; CDR2 reads FQNEAQ. This TCR was recovered from a man younger than 35 who received the YFV17D yellow fever vaccine. The sample was PBMCs, taken approximately 22 days after the first yellow fever vaccination. The J gene is TRBJ2-3, the V gene TRBV7-8; 9 bases line up with TRBD1. CDR3 coding DNA: TGTGCCAGCAGCGCCCGGACAGGGGATATCACAGATACGCAGTATTTT. Translated, it gives CASSARTGDITDTQYF.